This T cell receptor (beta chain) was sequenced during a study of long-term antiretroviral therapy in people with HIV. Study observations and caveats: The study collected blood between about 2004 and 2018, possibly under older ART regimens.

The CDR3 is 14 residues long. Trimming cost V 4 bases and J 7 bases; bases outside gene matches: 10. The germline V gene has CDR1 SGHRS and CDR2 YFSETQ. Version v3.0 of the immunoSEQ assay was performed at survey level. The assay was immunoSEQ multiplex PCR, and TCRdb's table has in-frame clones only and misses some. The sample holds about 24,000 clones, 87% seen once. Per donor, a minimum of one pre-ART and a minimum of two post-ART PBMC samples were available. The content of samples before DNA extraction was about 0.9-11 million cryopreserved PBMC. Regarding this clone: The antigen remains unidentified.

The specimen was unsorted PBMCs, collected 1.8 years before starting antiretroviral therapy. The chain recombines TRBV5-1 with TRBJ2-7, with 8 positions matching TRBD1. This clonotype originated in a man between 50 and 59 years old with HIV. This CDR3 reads CASSTGGTGAEQYF. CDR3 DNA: TGCGCCAGCAGCACTGGAGGGACAGGTGCGGAGCAGTACTTC.